Following are 3 T cell receptor beta chains from one sample sequenced in a study of T-cell memory formation after mild COVID-19. Each CDR3 protein is one row after TCRdb ran MiXCR on the 5' RACE reads. The sample yields approximately 350,000 distinct CDR3 sequences, roughly 13% seen once. Sequencing input: PBMCs or a T cell subset sorted from them (not recorded which). The receptors originated from a man between 18 and 29 years old who had mild COVID-19 (a few samples of this study predate the infection). Cell type and time point are not known.

CDR3 nucleotide sequence: TGTGCCACCAGCAGAGGGACAGGGAGTGCGCCCCAGCATTTT. It translates to CATSRGTGSAPQHF. The chain combines TRBV15 with TRBJ1-5; 8 positions agree with TRBD1. V shed 1 base and J 9 bases; nucleotides not matched to a gene: 5. CDR1 LNHNV and CDR2 YYDKDF come from the germline V gene (reference sequence). The CDR3 covers 14 residues.

This clonotype appeared a few times. The CDR3 DNA follows: TGTGCCAGCAGTTTCGTCGTGGCTGAGCAGTTCTTC. Translated: CASSFVVAEQFF. J is TRBJ2-1 and V is TRBV12-3 or TRBV12-4; D ambiguous. V was shortened by 3 bases and J by 9 bases, with 9 bases between the two germline ends. The CDR3 spans 12 residues.

This clonotype has ten or more counts. The V call is TRBV28, the J call TRBJ1-5; D gene ambiguous. The CDR3 runs 16 residues. Trimming stripped 2 bases from V and 3 bases from J, with 14 bases between. Germline lookup yields CDR1 MDHEN and CDR2 SYDVKM. CDR3 sequence reads: CASSLHPRVFNQPQHF. The CDR3 region has the DNA TGTGCCAGCAGTTTACACCCTCGGGTCTTCAATCAGCCCCAGCATTTT.